Detailed here is one T cell receptor (beta chain). The record originates from a study of control samples from healthy donors and cancer patients. CDR3 length: 17 residues. Trimming took off 4 bases at V and 5 bases at J, with 23 bases between the two ends. CDR1 and CDR2 (germline): KGHSH, LQKENI. Produced via immunoSEQ multiplex PCR; TCRdb's table is partial and in-frame only. The table lists about 150,000 clones, approximately 86% of them singletons, with roughly 1.7% in the top ten. The sequenced material came from blood. The chain joins TRBV18 to TRBJ1-1, with D tentatively TRBD1 (6 bases). The source is a man between 18 and 29 years old in good health. The CDR3 nucleotides are TGTGCCAGCTCACTAACTGGGGCAGGGGAAGGTCGGACTGAAGCTTTCTTT. As protein: CASSLTGAGEGRTEAFF.